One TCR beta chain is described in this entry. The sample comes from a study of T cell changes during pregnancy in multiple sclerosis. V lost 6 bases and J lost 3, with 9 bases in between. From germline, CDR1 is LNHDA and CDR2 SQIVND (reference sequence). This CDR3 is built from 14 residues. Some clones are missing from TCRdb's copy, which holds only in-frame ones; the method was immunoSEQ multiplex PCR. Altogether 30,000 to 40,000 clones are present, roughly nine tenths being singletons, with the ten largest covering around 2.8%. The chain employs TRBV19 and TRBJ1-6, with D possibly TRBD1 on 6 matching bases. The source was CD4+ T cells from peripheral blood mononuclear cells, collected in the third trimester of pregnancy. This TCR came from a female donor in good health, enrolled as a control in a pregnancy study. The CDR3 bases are TGTGCCAGTAGGACAGGAGTCTATAATTCACCCCTCCACTTT. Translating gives CASRTGVYNSPLHF.